What follows describes a single T cell receptor beta chain. Its target is not known. The sample originates from a study of T cells in localized non-small cell lung cancer. Method: immunoSEQ multiplex PCR; TCRdb's copy keeps in-frame clones and lacks some. The top ten hold roughly 12% of the sample, which has about 3,200 clones, about 26% seen once. Notes on the study in general: Maximal T cell clonality occurred in uninvolved adjacent lung, with tumor ranking below it.

Unmatched junction bases numbered 8, after V lost 3 bases and J lost 4 bases. Germline lookup yields CDR1 SGHVS and CDR2 FNYEAQ. The CDR3 sequence is 16 residues long. The V and J genes are TRBV7-6 and TRBJ2-2, with 7 bases that match TRBD2. This sequence originates from a woman between 35 and 70 years old with stage I lung adenocarcinoma. The sequences come from normal lung tissue next to the tumor, collected before any cancer treatment. The CDR3 bases are TGTGCCAGCAGCTTCTTGATTGGGGAGGGCACCGGGGAGCTGTTTTTT. As protein: CASSFLIGEGTGELFF.